Listed below are T cell receptor beta chains from one sample, sequenced in a study of T cell changes during pregnancy in multiple sclerosis. Sequencing was performed with immunoSEQ multiplex PCR; in TCRdb, only in-frame clones are kept and a portion is missing. The table shows more than 55,000 clones, with approximately 92% occurring only once. Material: peripheral blood, obtained in the third trimester of pregnancy. Receptors were obtained from a female donor with multiple sclerosis, enrolled in a pregnancy study. Both conserved end residues are part of each CDR3. D genes are given only for firm matches. Expanded clones get a size class; other rows say once, few or many, or leave the size out.

few | TRBD1 | TRBJ1-1 | TRBV28 | CASSLQGLYTEAFF | TGTGCCAGCAGTCTACAGGGGTTGTACACTGAAGCTTTCTTT
NA | TRBD2 | TRBJ2-2 | TRBV10-1 | CASSDREGYTGELFF | TGCGCCAGCAGTGATCGGGAGGGGTACACCGGGGAGCTGTTTTTT
NA | NA | TRBJ2-7 | TRBV7-9 | CASSLGIATDEQYF | TGTGCCAGCAGCTTAGGGATAGCGACGGACGAGCAGTACTTC
NA | NA | TRBJ2-7 | TRBV6-5 | CASSYDRTYEQYF | TGTGCCAGCAGTTACGACAGAACCTACGAGCAGTACTTC
NA | NA | TRBJ2-5 | TRBV7-2 | CASSLEVGRTQYF | TGTGCCAGCAGCTTAGAAGTGGGCAGGACCCAGTACTTC
NA | NA | TRBJ1-1 | TRBV6-5 | CASSYGFSDTEAFF | TGTGCCAGCAGTTACGGCTTTTCAGACACTGAAGCTTTCTTT
NA | TRBD1 | TRBJ1-2 | TRBV7-2 | CASSLSLGTGSRAYGYTF | TGTGCCAGCAGCTTATCCCTCGGGACAGGGAGCAGGGCCTATGGCTACACCTTC
NA | TRBD1 | TRBJ2-2 | TRBV10-2 | CASSQSYRGPHTGELFF | TGCGCCAGCAGTCAAAGCTACAGGGGGCCCCACACCGGGGAGCTGTTTTTT
NA | NA | TRBJ2-5 | TRBV27 | CASSFGRAKETQYF | TGTGCCAGCAGTTTTGGCAGGGCTAAAGAGACCCAGTACTTC
NA | TRBD2 | TRBJ2-7 | TRBV2 | CASKTGLAGARSYEQYF | TGTGCCAGCAAGACTGGACTAGCGGGAGCTCGCTCCTACGAGCAGTACTTC
NA | TRBD1 | TRBJ1-1 | TRBV7-9 | CASSPRQGGNTEAFF | TGTGCCAGCAGCCCGCGACAGGGCGGGAACACTGAAGCTTTCTTT
NA | TRBD1 | TRBJ2-7 | TRBV11-2 | CASSFEQGAFSDEQYF | TGTGCCAGCAGCTTTGAACAGGGGGCTTTTTCCGACGAGCAGTACTTC
NA | TRBD2 | TRBJ2-7 | TRBV27 | CASSLLAGGREQYF | TGTGCCAGCAGTTTACTAGCGGGAGGGCGCGAGCAGTACTTC
NA | TRBD1 | TRBJ1-2 | TRBV29-1 | CSVEGTQGASGYTF | TGCAGCGTTGAGGGCACACAGGGGGCGAGTGGCTACACCTTC
NA | NA | TRBJ2-3 | TRBV7-9 | CASSLVGRGGDTQYF | TGTGCCAGCAGCTTAGTAGGTAGGGGTGGAGATACGCAGTATTTT
NA | NA | TRBJ2-7 | TRBV28 | CASSTASLAGDF | TGTGCCAGCAGTACCGCCTCCCTCGCCGGGGACTTC
NA | TRBD2 | TRBJ2-1 | TRBV6-1 | CASSGLAGGNEQFF | TGTGCCAGCAGTGGGCTAGCGGGAGGCAATGAGCAGTTCTTC
NA | TRBD1 | TRBJ2-7 | TRBV7-2 | CASSQRGPGQLYSYEQYF | TGTGCCAGCAGCCAAAGGGGCCCGGGACAGCTTTACTCCTACGAGCAGTACTTC
NA | TRBD1 | TRBJ2-5 | TRBV6-5 | CASSDPGQRETQYF | TGTGCCAGCAGTGATCCGGGACAGCGAGAGACCCAGTACTTC
NA | NA | TRBJ2-3 | TRBV7-2 | CASGKAGSTDTQYF | TGTGCCAGCGGCAAGGCGGGGTCCACAGATACGCAGTATTTT
NA | TRBD1 | TRBJ1-2 | TRBV29-1 | CVGRTGTGGYGYTF | TGCGTAGGAAGAACCGGGACAGGGGGCTATGGCTACACCTTC
NA | NA | TRBJ2-3 | TRBV14 | CASSQERSRSEAQYF | TGTGCCAGCAGCCAAGAGCGGTCACGATCAGAGGCGCAGTATTTT
NA | TRBD2 | TRBJ2-1 | TRBV9 | CASSLSSGRMDNEQFF | TGTGCCAGCAGCCTTTCGAGCGGGAGGATGGACAATGAGCAGTTCTTC
once | NA | TRBJ1-4 | TRBV28 | CASSNRGKGYEKLFF | TGTGCCAGCAGTAATAGGGGAAAGGGGTATGAAAAACTGTTTTTT
NA | NA | TRBJ2-2 | TRBV18 | CASSPRQDNTGELFF | TGTGCCAGCTCACCCAGACAGGATAACACCGGGGAGCTGTTTTTT
NA | NA | TRBJ1-1 | TRBV7-6 | CATTTGNMNTEAFF | TGTGCCACCACCACGGGGAACATGAACACTGAAGCTTTCTTT
NA | NA | TRBJ2-5 | TRBV5-6 | CASSLASAVQETQYF | TGTGCCAGCAGCTTGGCGTCGGCGGTTCAAGAGACCCAGTACTTC
NA | TRBD1 | TRBJ1-1 | TRBV30 | CAWRIPTDRSYTNTEAFF | TGTGCCTGGAGGATACCAACGGACAGGAGCTATACGAACACTGAAGCTTTCTTT
NA | TRBD2 | TRBJ2-7 | TRBV27 | CASRDIAGVSYEQYF | TGTGCCAGCAGAGACATAGCGGGGGTCTCCTACGAGCAGTACTTC
NA | TRBD2 | TRBJ2-3 | TRBV27 | CASSPRLAGRPTDTQYF | TGTGCCAGCAGTCCCCGACTAGCGGGAAGACCCACAGATACGCAGTATTTT
NA | TRBD2 | TRBJ2-1 | TRBV2 | CASIRREVNNEQFF | TGTGCCAGCATCCGGCGGGAGGTTAACAATGAGCAGTTCTTC
NA | NA | TRBJ1-1 | TRBV7-2 | CASRSQGNTEAFF | TGTGCCAGCAGATCACAGGGGAACACTGAAGCTTTCTTT
NA | NA | TRBJ1-4 | TRBV19 | CASTGGAANEKLFF | TGTGCCAGTACCGGGGGGGCGGCTAATGAAAAACTGTTTTTT
NA | NA | TRBJ2-7 | TRBV7-2 | CASSLGETTYEQYF | TGTGCCAGCAGTTTAGGAGAAACGACCTACGAGCAGTACTTC
NA | TRBD1 | TRBJ1-2 | TRBV6-5 | CASSYGQVSYGYTF | TGTGCCAGCAGTTACGGACAGGTTAGCTATGGCTACACCTTC
NA | TRBD1 | TRBJ2-5 | TRBV29-1 | CSVARRQGQETQYF | TGCAGCGTTGCCCGTCGACAGGGACAAGAGACCCAGTACTTC
NA | TRBD1 | TRBJ2-1 | TRBV6-5 | CASRYGTGGNEQFF | TGTGCCAGCAGATACGGGACAGGCGGCAATGAGCAGTTCTTC
NA | NA | TRBJ2-3 | TRBV7-2 | CASTTYAESTDTQYF | TGTGCCAGCACCACTTACGCGGAGAGCACAGATACGCAGTATTTT
NA | TRBD1 | TRBJ1-5 | TRBV4-2 | CASSQDPTVDRDKPQHF | TGTGCCAGCAGCCAAGATCCCACCGTGGACAGGGATAAGCCCCAGCATTTT
NA | TRBD2 | TRBJ2-7 | TRBV7-2 | CASSLGGRTSSYEQYF | TGTGCCAGCAGCTTAGGCGGGAGGACGAGCTCCTACGAGCAGTACTTC
NA | TRBD1 | TRBJ2-7 | TRBV2 | CASSYGPGQGTYEQYF | TGTGCCAGCAGTTACGGACCGGGACAGGGAACCTACGAGCAGTACTTC
once | TRBD2 | TRBJ2-2 | TRBV6-1 | CASSGLAGGPGELFF | TGTGCCAGCAGTGGACTAGCGGGAGGGCCCGGGGAGCTGTTTTTT
few | NA | TRBJ1-5 | TRBV6-1 | CASGQYNQPQHF | TGTGCCAGCGGGCAGTACAATCAGCCCCAGCATTTT
NA | TRBD1 | TRBJ1-3 | TRBV2 | CASSTGTGAGNTIYF | TGTGCCAGCTCTACCGGGACAGGGGCTGGAAACACCATATATTTT
NA | NA | TRBJ1-4 | TRBV30 | CATPNGGIGEKLFF | TGTGCCACACCGAACGGGGGAATAGGTGAAAAACTGTTTTTT
NA | TRBD1 | TRBJ2-7 | TRBV7-9 | CASSPPGQGAGEQYF | TGTGCCAGCAGCCCCCCGGGACAGGGGGCTGGAGAGCAGTACTTC
NA | NA | TRBJ1-1 | TRBV4-1 | CASSQVGTIGYTEAFF | TGCGCCAGCAGCCAAGTGGGGACAATCGGGTACACTGAAGCTTTCTTT
NA | NA | TRBJ1-1 | TRBV7-9 | CASSLLPGTEAFF | TGTGCCAGCAGCTTACTCCCGGGCACTGAAGCTTTCTTT
few | NA | TRBJ1-2 | TRBV19 | CASSMFGEDWYGYTF | TGTGCCAGTAGTATGTTTGGGGAGGATTGGTATGGCTACACCTTC
once | NA | TRBJ1-5 | TRBV28 | CASTRESDNNQPQHF | TGTGCCAGCACACGGGAATCGGATAACAATCAGCCCCAGCATTTT